A selection of T cell receptor beta chains follows, all from one sample in a study of blood T cell repertoires in COVID-19. Sequencing was performed with immunoSEQ multiplex PCR; in TCRdb, only in-frame clones are kept and a portion is missing. Here the sample spans under 250,000 clones, roughly 83% being singletons. The sample was peripheral blood. The receptors were sampled from an elderly woman with COVID-19, enrolled during active disease. Both conserved end residues are part of each CDR3. Each record gives: V gene, D gene, clone size, J gene, CDR3 DNA, CDR3 protein. The D gene is left open where the match is weak. Where a row states a size, it is once, few, many or the class of an expanded clone; other rows omit it.

V gene: TRBV7-2; D gene: -; clone size: -; J gene: TRBJ1-2; CDR3 DNA: TGTGCCAGCAGCTCCACAGGCGGCGGGAGACTCTATGGCTACACCTTC; CDR3 protein: CASSSTGGGRLYGYTF
V gene: TRBV5-1; D gene: -; clone size: -; J gene: TRBJ1-1; CDR3 DNA: TGCGCCAGCAGCTTCGAAAGGGGGAGAACTGAAGCTTTCTTT; CDR3 protein: CASSFERGRTEAFF
V gene: TRBV5-1; D gene: -; clone size: -; J gene: TRBJ1-1; CDR3 DNA: TGCGCCAGCAGCAGGACTACGCTAAACACTGAAGCTTTCTTT; CDR3 protein: CASSRTTLNTEAFF
V gene: TRBV18; D gene: TRBD2; clone size: -; J gene: TRBJ2-3; CDR3 DNA: TGTGCCAGCTCACTGGGACTAGCGGGGGAAGATACGCAGTATTTT; CDR3 protein: CASSLGLAGEDTQYF
V gene: TRBV30; D gene: -; clone size: -; J gene: TRBJ2-2; CDR3 DNA: TGTGCCTGGAGGGGGCCAAAGACCGGGGAGCTGTTTTTT; CDR3 protein: CAWRGPKTGELFF
V gene: TRBV5-4; D gene: -; clone size: -; J gene: TRBJ1-3; CDR3 DNA: TGTGCCAGCAGCTTTAGCAGGGGTACTGGAAACACCATATATTTT; CDR3 protein: CASSFSRGTGNTIYF
V gene: TRBV18; D gene: -; clone size: -; J gene: TRBJ1-6; CDR3 DNA: TGTGCCAGCTCACCAGAGCGTACGGCACCACCCCTCCACTTT; CDR3 protein: CASSPERTAPPLHF
V gene: TRBV9; D gene: -; clone size: once; J gene: TRBJ1-3; CDR3 DNA: TGTGCCAGCAGCGCCCAGGTCTCTGGAAACACCATATATTTT; CDR3 protein: CASSAQVSGNTIYF
V gene: TRBV7-9; D gene: -; clone size: -; J gene: TRBJ1-2; CDR3 DNA: TGTGCCAGCAGCTTAGCGACTGACAGCTATGGCTACACCTTC; CDR3 protein: CASSLATDSYGYTF
V gene: TRBV25-1; D gene: TRBD2; clone size: -; J gene: TRBJ2-6; CDR3 DNA: TGTGCCAGCGGACTAGCGGGGGCCGGGGCCAACGTCCTGACTTTC; CDR3 protein: CASGLAGAGANVLTF
V gene: TRBV7-2; D gene: TRBD1; clone size: few; J gene: TRBJ1-2; CDR3 DNA: TGTGCCAGCAGCCCCGTTACAGGGGGCTTAGGCTATGGCTACACCTTC; CDR3 protein: CASSPVTGGLGYGYTF
V gene: TRBV28; D gene: TRBD1; clone size: once; J gene: TRBJ1-1; CDR3 DNA: TGTGCCAGCAGACTACCGGGACAGTGGACTGAAGCTTTCTTT; CDR3 protein: CASRLPGQWTEAFF
V gene: TRBV6-5; D gene: -; clone size: -; J gene: TRBJ2-5; CDR3 DNA: TGTGCCAGCAGCACCAGAGGGACCCAGTACTTC; CDR3 protein: CASSTRGTQYF
V gene: TRBV9; D gene: -; clone size: -; J gene: TRBJ2-1; CDR3 DNA: TGTGCCAGCAGCCGGCCGGGCGGGGGCTATGGGAATGAGCAGTTCTTC; CDR3 protein: CASSRPGGGYGNEQFF
V gene: TRBV30; D gene: TRBD2; clone size: -; J gene: TRBJ2-7; CDR3 DNA: TGTGCCTGGAATGCGGGACTAGCGGGGGGCGAGCAGTACTTC; CDR3 protein: CAWNAGLAGGEQYF
V gene: TRBV5-1; D gene: TRBD2; clone size: once; J gene: TRBJ2-1; CDR3 DNA: TGCGCCAGCAGCCCTAGCGGGGGGGCTTCCTACAATGAGCAGTTCTTC; CDR3 protein: CASSPSGGASYNEQFF
V gene: TRBV10-3; D gene: TRBD2; clone size: -; J gene: TRBJ2-5; CDR3 DNA: TGTGCCATCAGTGAGTCCTTGCCGGGACTAGCGGGAATGGAAGAGACCCAGTACTTC; CDR3 protein: CAISESLPGLAGMEETQYF
V gene: TRBV6-5; D gene: TRBD2; clone size: -; J gene: TRBJ2-5; CDR3 DNA: TGTGCCAGCATGCCTAGCGGCCAAGAGACCCAGTACTTC; CDR3 protein: CASMPSGQETQYF
V gene: TRBV7-9; D gene: TRBD1; clone size: -; J gene: TRBJ2-6; CDR3 DNA: TGTGCCAGCAGCCAGGCAGGGGGAACTCAATCTGGGGCCAACGTCCTGACTTTC; CDR3 protein: CASSQAGGTQSGANVLTF
V gene: TRBV6-6; D gene: TRBD1; clone size: -; J gene: TRBJ1-4; CDR3 DNA: TGTGCCAGCAGACAGGGACAGGTCTTTAATGAAAAACTGTTTTTT; CDR3 protein: CASRQGQVFNEKLFF
V gene: TRBV6-5; D gene: TRBD2; clone size: -; J gene: TRBJ2-1; CDR3 DNA: TGTGCCAGCATCCCTAGCGGGGGGGCCGGTGAGCAGTTCTTC; CDR3 protein: CASIPSGGAGEQFF
V gene: TRBV5-4; D gene: -; clone size: -; J gene: TRBJ1-1; CDR3 DNA: TGTGCCAGCAGCCGCACTTTGAACACTGAAGCTTTCTTT; CDR3 protein: CASSRTLNTEAFF
V gene: TRBV5-1; D gene: TRBD1; clone size: -; J gene: TRBJ1-1; CDR3 DNA: TGCGCCAGCAGCTTTTCGGTTACAGGGGAGCACACTGAAGCTTTCTTT; CDR3 protein: CASSFSVTGEHTEAFF
V gene: TRBV12-3/TRBV12-4; D gene: -; clone size: -; J gene: TRBJ2-3; CDR3 DNA: TGTGCCAGCAGTCCCAACACAGATACGCAGTATTTT; CDR3 protein: CASSPNTDTQYF
V gene: TRBV7-2; D gene: TRBD2; clone size: -; J gene: TRBJ2-7; CDR3 DNA: TGTGCCAGCAGCCCGACTAGCGGGGGCTCCTACGAGCAGTACTTC; CDR3 protein: CASSPTSGGSYEQYF
V gene: TRBV9; D gene: -; clone size: -; J gene: TRBJ2-3; CDR3 DNA: TGTGCCAGCACCATACAAGGGGGAAGCACAGATACGCAGTATTTT; CDR3 protein: CASTIQGGSTDTQYF
V gene: TRBV5-8; D gene: TRBD1; clone size: -; J gene: TRBJ1-6; CDR3 DNA: TGTGCCAGCAGCCCCGGGACAGTAAATTCACCCCTCCACTTT; CDR3 protein: CASSPGTVNSPLHF
V gene: TRBV9; D gene: -; clone size: few; J gene: TRBJ1-2; CDR3 DNA: TGTGCCAGCAGCACCCCAAACGGTAACTATGGCTACACCTTC; CDR3 protein: CASSTPNGNYGYTF
V gene: TRBV6-1; D gene: -; clone size: -; J gene: TRBJ2-5; CDR3 DNA: TGTGCCAGCAGTGAGAGGGGGGGCCCCCAAGAGACCCAGTACTTC; CDR3 protein: CASSERGGPQETQYF
V gene: TRBV7-3; D gene: TRBD1; clone size: once; J gene: TRBJ2-5; CDR3 DNA: TGTGCCAGCAGCCCAGGGGGCACAGAGACCCAGTACTTC; CDR3 protein: CASSPGGTETQYF
V gene: TRBV3-1/TRBV3-2; D gene: -; clone size: once; J gene: TRBJ1-2; CDR3 DNA: TGTGCCAGCAGCGGAGGAGGGAGGGGCTACACCTTC; CDR3 protein: CASSGGGRGYTF
V gene: TRBV28; D gene: TRBD1; clone size: once; J gene: TRBJ1-4; CDR3 DNA: TGTGCCAGCAGTCCCCCAGGGGGGAGCGATGAAAAACTGTTTTTT; CDR3 protein: CASSPPGGSDEKLFF
V gene: TRBV6-5; D gene: TRBD1; clone size: -; J gene: TRBJ1-2; CDR3 DNA: TGTGCCAGCCTCTCCCTTGGGGACAGATATGGCTACACCTTC; CDR3 protein: CASLSLGDRYGYTF
V gene: TRBV18; D gene: TRBD2; clone size: -; J gene: TRBJ2-3; CDR3 DNA: TGTGCCAGCTCGACTAGCGGGGGGCCGGATACGCAGTATTTT; CDR3 protein: CASSTSGGPDTQYF
V gene: TRBV5-1; D gene: TRBD1; clone size: -; J gene: TRBJ2-5; CDR3 DNA: TGCGCCAGCAGCCACAGGGGAGAGACCCAGTACTTC; CDR3 protein: CASSHRGETQYF
V gene: TRBV30; D gene: -; clone size: -; J gene: TRBJ1-2; CDR3 DNA: TGTGCCTGGAGTGTACACGGCGGAAATGGCTACACCTTC; CDR3 protein: CAWSVHGGNGYTF
V gene: TRBV7-2; D gene: TRBD1; clone size: -; J gene: TRBJ1-2; CDR3 DNA: TGTGCCAGCAGCTTAGGACAGGGGGCGAGCTATGGCTACACCTTC; CDR3 protein: CASSLGQGASYGYTF
V gene: TRBV4-2; D gene: TRBD1; clone size: -; J gene: TRBJ1-4; CDR3 DNA: TGTGCCAGCAGCCTAGGGACAGGAAGAGGTCCGAAGGCTAATGAAAAACTGTTTTTT; CDR3 protein: CASSLGTGRGPKANEKLFF
V gene: TRBV1; D gene: -; clone size: -; J gene: TRBJ2-3; CDR3 DNA: TGCACCAGCAGCCAAAAGCGGGGGGGCCAAGATACGCAGTATTTT; CDR3 protein: CTSSQKRGGQDTQYF
V gene: TRBV11-2; D gene: -; clone size: -; J gene: TRBJ1-1; CDR3 DNA: TGTGCCAGCAGCTTAGATCTTATCCGAGGCACTGAAGCTTTCTTT; CDR3 protein: CASSLDLIRGTEAFF
V gene: TRBV6-5; D gene: TRBD1; clone size: -; J gene: TRBJ1-2; CDR3 DNA: TGTGCCAGCAGGCCAATGGACAGGGGGGTCTATGGCTACACCTTC; CDR3 protein: CASRPMDRGVYGYTF
V gene: TRBV19; D gene: TRBD2; clone size: -; J gene: TRBJ2-1; CDR3 DNA: TGTGCCAGTTGGGGGTCGGGGGGCAATGAGCAGTTCTTC; CDR3 protein: CASWGSGGNEQFF
V gene: TRBV10-3; D gene: TRBD1; clone size: once; J gene: TRBJ1-1; CDR3 DNA: TGTGCCACAACCGGGACAGGGCAAACTGAAGCTTTCTTT; CDR3 protein: CATTGTGQTEAFF
V gene: TRBV10-3; D gene: -; clone size: -; J gene: TRBJ1-1; CDR3 DNA: TGTGCCATCAGTGAGTCGTCGGACACTGAAGCTTTCTTT; CDR3 protein: CAISESSDTEAFF
V gene: TRBV5-6; D gene: TRBD2; clone size: -; J gene: TRBJ2-1; CDR3 DNA: TGTGCCAGCAGCCAATTTAGCGGGGGGGCCTACAATGAGCAGTTCTTC; CDR3 protein: CASSQFSGGAYNEQFF